A single sample is the source of the 16 T cell receptor beta chains below, sequenced in a study of blood T cell repertoires in COVID-19. The repertoire was sequenced with immunoSEQ multiplex PCR; TCRdb's copy has only in-frame clones and lacks some. Of roughly 180,000 clones listed, 94% are singletons. The source material was peripheral blood. These receptor sequences come from a man aged 25 to 40 with COVID-19, enrolled during active disease.

The chain employs TRBV11-2 and TRBJ1-4, with TRBD1 matching over 7 bases. V lost 6 bases, J lost 8 bases, and 9 bases stayed unmatched. The CDR3 length is 14 residues. The germline V gene has CDR1 SGHAT and CDR2 FQNNGV. CDR3 in DNA: TGTGCCAGCAGACGGGACAGAGAAGTAGAAAAACTGTTTTTT. Its translation is CASRRDREVEKLFF.

The chain is built from TRBV9 and TRBJ1-2, with D unresolved. Trimming removed 1 base at V and 4 bases at J, with 8 bases between. The V gene's germline CDR1 is SGDLS and CDR2 YYNGEE. The CDR3 length is 13 residues. Here the CDR3 reads CASSVLEGYGYTF. In DNA form, the CDR3 reads TGTGCCAGCAGCGTATTGGAGGGCTATGGCTACACCTTC.

This CDR3 reads CASSTGHSYEQYF. In DNA, the CDR3 is TGCGCCAGCAGTACCGGACACTCCTACGAGCAGTACTTC. J is TRBJ2-7 and V is TRBV5-1; a possible D gene is TRBD1 (5 bases). V shed 5 bases and J shed 0 bases, with 9 bases lying between them. CDR1 is SGHRS, CDR2 YFSETQ, per germline. This CDR3 is built from 13 residues.

This clone was seen a handful of times. This chain joins TRBV7-3 and TRBJ1-2; D possibly corresponds to TRBD1 (5 bases). CDR1 SGHTA and CDR2 FQGTGA come from the germline V gene. V lost 7 bases to trimming and J lost 6 bases, with 27 bases between them. This CDR3 has 17 amino acids. The CDR3 DNA sequence: TGTGCCAGCACCGAAGGAGGGGCAAGTTGGGGAGTCCATGGCTACACCTTC. This gives the protein CASTEGGASWGVHGYTF.

The chain joins TRBV9 to TRBJ2-6; 9 nucleotides align to TRBD1. Looked up from germline, CDR1 is SGDLS and CDR2 is YYNGEE. The ends lost 3 bases at V and 1 base at J; junction bases unmatched: 5. The length of the CDR3 is 17 residues. CDR3 coding DNA: TGTGCCAGCAGCGGTCGGGACAGGGAGTCTGGGGCCAACGTCCTGACTTTC. This gives the protein CASSGRDRESGANVLTF.

This rearrangement joins TRBV5-1 to TRBJ1-2, with 7 nucleotides matching TRBD1. Per germline, CDR1 SGHRS and CDR2 YFSETQ. This CDR3 contains 16 residues. Unmatched junction bases numbered 14, after V lost 5 bases and J lost 4 bases. The CDR3 loop reads CASRPTRQGGGYGYTF. In DNA form, the CDR3 reads TGCGCCAGCAGACCCACCAGACAGGGTGGGGGCTATGGCTACACCTTC.

This chain links TRBV18 with TRBJ1-5; 7 bases line up with TRBD1. Per the germline V gene, CDR1 is KGHSH and CDR2 is LQKENI. The CDR3 is 14 residues long. J gave up 5 bases and V 3 bases, and 4 bases lay outside the gene matches. CDR3 coding DNA: TGTGCCAGCTCACCGACAGGGCCAGATCAGCCCCAGCATTTT. This encodes CASSPTGPDQPQHF.

The V call is TRBV12-5, the J call TRBJ2-7; D unresolved. The CDR3 is 11 residues long. The V gene's germline CDR1 is LGHNT and CDR2 FRNRAP. Trimming shortened V by 0 bases and J by 7 bases, and 4 bases separated the two germline ends. The CDR3 DNA follows: TGTGCTAGTGGTTTGGTACAGGAGCAGTACTTC. It codes for CASGLVQEQYF.

The chain couples TRBV9 to TRBJ2-3; 8 nucleotides agree with TRBD2. The germline V gene has CDR1 SGDLS and CDR2 YYNGEE. J lost 6 bases, V lost 0 bases, and 6 bases had no gene match. The CDR3 is made up of 15 amino acids. The CDR3 DNA reads TGTGCCAGCAGCGTAGACTCGGGGGGGTACGATACGCAGTATTTT. Its protein product is CASSVDSGGYDTQYF.

The V and J genes are TRBV6-5 and TRBJ1-2; D is undetermined. Germline assignment: CDR1 MNHEY and CDR2 SVGAGI. V was shortened by 5 bases and J by 4 bases, with 14 bases between the two germline ends. The CDR3 contains 14 residues. In DNA form, the CDR3 reads TGTGCCAGCAGTCCTGTCCCAACGGGCTATGGCTACACCTTC. Encoded protein: CASSPVPTGYGYTF.

The chain links TRBV6-1 to TRBJ1-3; D remains ambiguous. In germline, CDR1 is MNHNS, CDR2 SASEGT. The CDR3 sequence is 13 residues long. Trimming removed 2 bases from V and 2 bases from J, with 4 bases in between. The CDR3 DNA sequence: TGTGCCAGCAGTGAAATAACTGGAAACACCATATATTTT. Translated, it gives CASSEITGNTIYF.

Only one count was recorded for this clone. V is TRBV2 and J is TRBJ2-2; 9 nucleotides align to TRBD2. Germline V gene sequence: CDR1 SNHLY, CDR2 FYNNEI. V dropped 6 bases and J dropped 1; count of bases not matched to a gene: 3. The length of the CDR3 is 15 residues. CDR3 sequence (DNA): TGTGCCAGCAGCAGAGCGGGGGGGAACACCGGGGAGCTGTTTTTT. It encodes CASSRAGGNTGELFF.

V usage is TRBV5-1 and J usage is TRBJ2-4; 10 bases agree with TRBD1. This CDR3 comprises 16 residues. V dropped 4 bases and J dropped 4; count of bases not matched to a gene: 8. Per the germline V gene, CDR1 is SGHRS and CDR2 is YFSETQ. CDR3 in amino acids: CASSPTRQGAKNIQYF. The CDR3 DNA reads TGCGCCAGCAGCCCCACTCGACAGGGGGCGAAAAACATTCAGTACTTC.

The CDR3 coding sequence is TGTGCCAGCAGCGGCCTCGGATCTCCATCAGGGGGATCTGGAAACACCATATATTTT. Amino acids: CASSGLGSPSGGSGNTIYF. The V gene is TRBV9, the J gene TRBJ1-3; TRBD1 aligns across 7 bases. Germline loops: CDR1 SGDLS, CDR2 YYNGEE. The CDR3 sequence is 19 residues long. Trimming at V came to 3 bases and at J to 1 base, leaving 16 bases not matched to a gene.

The V call is TRBV19, the J call TRBJ2-5; the match to TRBD1 covers 7 bases. Looked up from germline, CDR1 is LNHDA and CDR2 is SQIVND (reference sequence). The CDR3 length is 13 residues. The J segment lost 2 bases and the V segment lost 10 bases, leaving 7 bases of the junction unmatched. CDR3 sequence reads: CATAGTEQETQYF. DNA for the CDR3: TGTGCCACCGCCGGGACAGAGCAAGAGACCCAGTACTTC.

The rearrangement joins TRBV19 to TRBJ2-3, with 9 bases lining up with TRBD1. Germline CDR1 LNHDA, CDR2 SQIVND (reference sequence). Losses at the gene ends were 4 bases for V and 14 bases for J; bases not matched to a gene: 10. This CDR3 is 13 amino acids long. As DNA, the CDR3 is TGTGCCAGTAGTAAGCACAGGGGGCGACCCGGGTATTTT. Its translation: CASSKHRGRPGYF. Filled out from reference TRBV19 and TRBJ2-3, the complete variable domain reads DGGITQSPKYLFRKEGQNVTLSCEQNLNHDAMYWYRQDPGQGLRLIYYSQIVNDFQKGDIAEGYSVSREKKESFPLTVTSAQKNPTAFYLCASSKHRGRPGYFGPGTRLTVL.